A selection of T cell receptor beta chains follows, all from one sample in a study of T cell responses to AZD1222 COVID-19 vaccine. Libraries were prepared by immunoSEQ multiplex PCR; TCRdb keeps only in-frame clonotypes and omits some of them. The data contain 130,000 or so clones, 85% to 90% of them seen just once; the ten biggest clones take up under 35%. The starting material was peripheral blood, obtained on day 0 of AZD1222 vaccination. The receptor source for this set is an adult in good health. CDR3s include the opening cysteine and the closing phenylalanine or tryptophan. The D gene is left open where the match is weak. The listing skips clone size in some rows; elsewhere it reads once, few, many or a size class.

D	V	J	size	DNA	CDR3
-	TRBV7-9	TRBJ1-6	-	TGTGCCAGCAGCCCTGGTGGATTGTTTTCCCTCCACTTT	CASSPGGLFSLHF
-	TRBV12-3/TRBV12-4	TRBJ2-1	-	TGTGCCAGCAGTTTGAGAGGCAATGAGCAGTTCTTC	CASSLRGNEQFF
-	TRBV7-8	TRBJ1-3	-	TGTGCCAGCAGCTTAGCGCCGGCAGGTTATGGGGGAAACACCATATATTTT	CASSLAPAGYGGNTIYF
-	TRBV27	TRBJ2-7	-	TGTGCCAGCAGTTTAAGCGGCCCCGGGACGGTTTACGAGCAGTACTTC	CASSLSGPGTVYEQYF
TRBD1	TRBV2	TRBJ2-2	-	TGTGCCAGCAGCGGGACAGGGAGGACGGGGGAGCTGTTTTTT	CASSGTGRTGELFF
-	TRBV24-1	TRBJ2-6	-	TGTGCCTCCGCGGGGTCGCAGGGCTCTGGGGCCAACGTCCTGACTTTC	CASAGSQGSGANVLTF
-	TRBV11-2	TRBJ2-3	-	TGTGCCAGCAGCTTAGTGGGACTCCCAACAGATACGCAGTATTTT	CASSLVGLPTDTQYF
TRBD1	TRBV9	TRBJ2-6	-	TGTGCCAGCAGCGGATGGGACAGGGGGCCTGGGGCCAACGTCCTGACTTTC	CASSGWDRGPGANVLTF
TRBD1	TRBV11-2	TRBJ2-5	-	TGTGCCAGCAGCTTACGGGTGGACAGGGCCGAGACCCAGTACTTC	CASSLRVDRAETQYF
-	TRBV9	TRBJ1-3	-	TGTGCCAGCAGCCCGAGAGGGACGGAACTTTCTGGAAACACCATATATTTT	CASSPRGTELSGNTIYF
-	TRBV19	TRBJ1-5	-	TGTGCCAGTAGTATAGGGGGGGCAGGGGACAATCAGCCCCAGCATTTT	CASSIGGAGDNQPQHF
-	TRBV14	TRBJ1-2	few	TGTGCCAGCAGCTTTGTCGGCGGAGGAAGCTATGGCTACACCTTC	CASSFVGGGSYGYTF
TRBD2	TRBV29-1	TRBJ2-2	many	TGCAGCGCGATGGGACTAGCGGGACGAGGGGACACCGGGGAGCTGTTTTTT	CSAMGLAGRGDTGELFF
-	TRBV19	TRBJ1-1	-	TGTGCCAGTAGTAAGTGGGACCGGAGGGACACTGAAGCTTTCTTT	CASSKWDRRDTEAFF
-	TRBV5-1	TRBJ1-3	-	TGCGCCAGCAGCGCCCATCTGACTGGGGCTGGAAACACCATATATTTT	CASSAHLTGAGNTIYF
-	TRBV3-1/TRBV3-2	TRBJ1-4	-	TGTGCCAGCAGCCAATCACTGCGGGGCAGGGTCGGCAAACTGTTTTTT	CASSQSLRGRVGKLFF
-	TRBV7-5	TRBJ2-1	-	TGTGTCAGAAGCTTTCGGGATGAGTCCCCCAATGAGCAGTTCTTC	CVRSFRDESPNEQFF
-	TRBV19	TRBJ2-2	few	TGTGCCAGTAGTATAGCGCCAAACACCGGGGAGCTGTTTTTT	CASSIAPNTGELFF
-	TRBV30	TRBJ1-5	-	TGTGCCTGGAGTGAGGGCGTGGGGCAGCCCCAGCATTTT	CAWSEGVGQPQHF
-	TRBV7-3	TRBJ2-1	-	TGTGCCAGCAGCCCCCCCCGGACTACCTCCTACAATGAGCAGTTCTTC	CASSPPRTTSYNEQFF
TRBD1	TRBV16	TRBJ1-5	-	TGTGCCAGCAGCCAAGAAGGACAGGGTAGAAATCAGCCCCAGCATTTT	CASSQEGQGRNQPQHF
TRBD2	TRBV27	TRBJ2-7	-	TGTGCCAGCACCCCCGCGGGCGGGGGGACCTACGAGCAGTACTTC	CASTPAGGGTYEQYF
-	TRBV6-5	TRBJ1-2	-	TGTGCCAGCAGTCCCGGGAACTCTAACTATGGCTACACCTTC	CASSPGNSNYGYTF
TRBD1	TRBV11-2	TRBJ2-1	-	TGTGCCAGCAGCGCCTCAGGGGGCGCTGGAAATGAGCAGTTCTTC	CASSASGGAGNEQFF
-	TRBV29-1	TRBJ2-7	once	TGCAGCGTAGGAAAGGGAGGTTCCGAGCAGTACTTC	CSVGKGGSEQYF
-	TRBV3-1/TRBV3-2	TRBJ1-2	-	TGTGCCAGCAGCCAAGCTTACGAGCCCGGCTACACCTTC	CASSQAYEPGYTF
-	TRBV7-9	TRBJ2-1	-	TGTGCCAGCAGCTTAATGGGGAGCTCCTACAATGAGCAGTTCTTC	CASSLMGSSYNEQFF
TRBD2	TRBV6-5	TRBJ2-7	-	TGTGCCAGCAGTTACTCGCTAGCGGGCCCCTACGAGCAGTACTTC	CASSYSLAGPYEQYF
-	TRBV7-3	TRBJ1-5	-	TGTGCCAGCAGCCTACAAAATGGTCAGCCCCAGCATTTT	CASSLQNGQPQHF
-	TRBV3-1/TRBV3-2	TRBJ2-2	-	TGTGCCAGCACCCAGGCAGTGTTGGGGACCGGGGAGCTGTTTTTT	CASTQAVLGTGELFF
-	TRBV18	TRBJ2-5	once	TGTGCCAGCTCACGCGGTAGGGAGACCCAGTACTTC	CASSRGRETQYF
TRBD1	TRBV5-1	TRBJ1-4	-	TGCGCCAGCAGCTCTGGGACAGGGGGCGGGAATGAAAAACTGTTTTTT	CASSSGTGGGNEKLFF
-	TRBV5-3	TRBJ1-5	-	TGTGCCAGAAGCTTGTTCAAGTTAGGCTTCAATCAGCCCCAGCATTTT	CARSLFKLGFNQPQHF
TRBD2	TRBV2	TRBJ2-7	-	TGTGCCAGTTCTAGCGGGAGGGCCGGGCAGTACTTC	CASSSGRAGQYF